The 27 T cell receptor beta chains in this list originate from one sample, sequenced in a study of cytomegalovirus exposure and HLA in healthy donors. PCR amplification relied on 60 Vbeta primers (plus 13 Jbeta primers). Some clones are missing from TCRdb's copy, which holds only in-frame ones; the method was immunoSEQ multiplex PCR. The clone table shows over 200,000 clones, with the ten largest holding 0.75% to 1%. The sequenced sample was PBMCs. The receptor set was obtained from a young woman in good health and CMV-seropositive.

The gene calls are TRBV13 and TRBJ2-1; 9 positions agree with TRBD2. The CDR3 sequence is 16 residues long. Looked up from germline, CDR1 is PRHDT and CDR2 is FYEKMQ (reference sequence). After removal of 3 bases from V and 6 bases from J, the junction contained 9 bases not matched to a gene. The CDR3 DNA sequence: TGTGCCAGCAGCTTGCGAGGGCGGGGGGGCTCCAATGAGCAGTTCTTC. Translating it yields CASSLRGRGGSNEQFF.

The rearrangement uses TRBV6-5 and TRBJ1-2; 7 bases map to TRBD1. Germline V gene data show CDR1 as MNHEY and CDR2 as SVGAGI. CDR3 length: 13 residues. The ends lost 5 bases at V and 8 bases at J; junction bases unmatched: 8. The CDR3: CASSPQGTRGYTF. CDR3 nucleotides: TGTGCCAGCAGTCCACAGGGGACGCGGGGCTACACCTTC.

The rearrangement uses TRBV4-1 and TRBJ1-4, with TRBD1 identical over 8 bases. The length of the CDR3 is 16 residues. J was trimmed by 11 bases and V by 5 bases; bases with no gene match: 16. CDR1 and CDR2 from the germline V gene are MGHRA and YSYEKL. CDR3 DNA sequence: TGCGCCAGCAGCTTGTCGACGGGACAGGACCCGGGGAAACTGTTTTTT. This gives the protein CASSLSTGQDPGKLFF.

V is TRBV2 and J is TRBJ2-3; maybe TRBD1 (6 bases). Trimming pared 6 bases from V and 0 bases from J, leaving 19 bases between. Germline V CDR1 and CDR2: SNHLY, FYNNEI. The CDR3 sequence is 17 residues long. CDR3 coding DNA: TGTGCCAGCAGAGGACAAACAGGGAAATCTAGCACAGATACGCAGTATTTT. Amino acid sequence: CASRGQTGKSSTDTQYF.

The chain has TRBV19 and TRBJ2-1, with TRBD2 as a possible D gene (5 bases). The CDR3 runs 16 residues. V dropped 3 bases and J dropped 0 bases, with 12 bases sitting between them. Germline lookup yields CDR1 LNHDA and CDR2 SQIVND (reference sequence). The CDR3 sequence is CASSMLALSSYNEQFF. The CDR3 DNA reads as TGTGCCAGTAGTATGCTAGCACTTAGCTCCTACAATGAGCAGTTCTTC.

J is TRBJ2-5 and V is TRBV7-6, with a tentative D call TRBD2 (5 bases). This CDR3 has 14 amino acids. Deletions cut 4 bases from V and 5 bases from J, with 14 bases between. The germline V gene has CDR1 SGHVS and CDR2 FNYEAQ. The DNA for the CDR3 is TGTGCCAGCAGCTCCCAGCCCGAGCGGGAGACCCAGTACTTC. Translating gives CASSSQPERETQYF.

The chain uses TRBV11-3 and TRBJ2-5, with a possible D match to TRBD2 (6 bases). The ends were cut back, 1 base at V and 5 bases at J, with 11 bases in the middle. The germline CDR1 and CDR2 sequences are SGHNT and YENEEA. This CDR3 is built from 14 residues. The CDR3 region has the DNA TGTGCCAGCAGCTTAGGGCGGGAAAGGGAGACCCAGTACTTC. This sequence encodes CASSLGRERETQYF.

The chain has TRBV7-2 and TRBJ1-5; maybe TRBD1 (5 bases). CDR1 SGHTA and CDR2 FQGNSA come from the germline V gene. The CDR3 has 16 residues. Trimming took 5 bases from V and 5 from J, leaving 19 bases between them. The CDR3 loop reads CASSQRQLLGDQPQHF. CDR3 in DNA: TGTGCCAGCAGCCAGCGACAGTTACTGGGTGATCAGCCCCAGCATTTT.

The chain employs TRBV7-8 and TRBJ2-5; no definite D call. TRBJ2-7 explains the end of the DNA better; the J call may be wrong. Germline V CDR1 and CDR2: SGHVS, FQNEAQ. This CDR3 has 12 residues. The CDR3 spells CASSAPSYEQYF. The CDR3 DNA reads as TGTGCCAGCAGCGCCCCGTCCTACGAGCAGTACTTC.

This rearrangement joins TRBV7-9 to TRBJ1-2, with D unresolved. The V end lost 3 bases, the J end lost 0 bases, and 8 bases lay between the germline ends. CDR3 length equals 14 residues. Germline CDR1 reads SEHNR; CDR2 reads FQNEAQ (reference sequence). The CDR3 region is CASSFAGANYGYTF. CDR3 nucleotide sequence: TGTGCCAGCAGCTTCGCAGGCGCTAACTATGGCTACACCTTC.

The chain combines TRBV11-2 with TRBJ2-7, with TRBD1 identical over 11 bases. Trimming removed 6 bases from V and 1 base from J; junction bases left unmatched: 5. Germline loops: CDR1 SGHAT, CDR2 FQNNGV. This CDR3 has 15 residues. The CDR3 here is CASRSDRGPSYEQYF. The CDR3 DNA reads as TGTGCCAGCAGGTCGGACAGGGGGCCATCCTACGAGCAGTACTTC.

The V call is TRBV9, the J call TRBJ1-2, with D possibly matching TRBD1 (6 bases). The V gene lost 6 bases and the J gene lost 8 bases, with 14 bases spanning the gap. The germline V gene has CDR1 SGDLS and CDR2 YYNGEE. The CDR3 sequence is 12 residues long. CDR3: CASTLSGDGYTF. Written as DNA, the CDR3 is TGTGCCAGCACCCTTTCAGGGGACGGCTACACCTTC.

V usage is TRBV6-1 and J usage is TRBJ1-1; D remains unclear. The CDR3 consists of 14 residues. CDR1 is MNHNS and CDR2 is SASEGT in the germline V gene. Trimming left V 2 bases short and J 5 bases short, with 12 bases between. The CDR3 DNA follows: TGTGCCAGCAGTGAATGGCAGGCGGGGACTGAAGCTTTCTTT. Translated, it gives CASSEWQAGTEAFF.

For this clone: Other DNA sequences in this sample translate to the same CDR3. The J gene is TRBJ2-7, the V gene TRBV6-1; 11 positions match TRBD2. V was clipped by 0 bases and J by 4 bases; unmatched bases: 2. Germline values: CDR1 MNHNS, CDR2 SASEGT. The length of the CDR3 is 15 residues. The CDR3 DNA reads TGTGCCAGCAGTGAAGCTGGGACTAGCGGTTACGAGCAGTACTTC. Its protein is CASSEAGTSGYEQYF.

The chain employs TRBV28 and TRBJ2-1; 8 bases match TRBD2. The junction had 12 bases not matched to a gene; V was cut back by 6 bases and J by 8 bases. Looked up from germline, CDR1 is MDHEN and CDR2 is SYDVKM. The CDR3 sequence is 15 residues long. The CDR3 nucleotides read TGTGCCAGCAGGGGGGGTAGCGGGATTGTTTATGAGCAGTTCTTC. Translated, it gives CASRGGSGIVYEQFF.

Here the CDR3 DNA reads TGTGCCATCAGTGAAGGGGCAACAGGGGCGAACACTGAAGCTTTCTTT. Its translation: CAISEGATGANTEAFF. This chain links TRBV10-3 with TRBJ1-1, with 7 positions matching TRBD1. Trimming removed 3 bases from V and 1 base from J; junction bases left unmatched: 8. The germline V gene has CDR1 ENHRY and CDR2 SYGVKD. The CDR3 extends over 16 amino acids.

V and J are TRBV28 and TRBJ2-5, with 10 bases matching TRBD1. The DNA end lines up better with TRBJ2-7; the J call may be wrong. The germline V gene encodes CDR1 MDHEN and CDR2 SYDVKM. There are 15 residues in the CDR3. The CDR3 coding sequence is TGTGCCAGTAACACCGGGACAGGGGTCTCCTACGAGCAGTACTTC. This translates into CASNTGTGVSYEQYF.

V is TRBV6-5 and J is TRBJ1-1; no firm D call. Germline V gives CDR1 MNHEY, CDR2 SVGAGI. The V end lost 5 bases, the J end lost 4 bases, and 14 bases lay between the germline ends. The CDR3 runs 14 residues. The CDR3 protein is CASSLSTGSTEAFF. The DNA of the CDR3 is TGTGCCAGCAGTCTAAGCACGGGAAGCACTGAAGCTTTCTTT.

The chain recombines TRBV6-1 with TRBJ2-1; 9 nucleotides align to TRBD1. The CDR3 sequence is 17 residues long. Germline lookup yields CDR1 MNHNS and CDR2 SASEGT. Losses at the gene ends were 3 bases for V and 4 bases for J; bases not matched to a gene: 10. CDR3 DNA sequence: TGTGCCAGCAGTGAGCCTTCGACAGGGGGAGCATACAATGAGCAGTTCTTC. It yields the protein CASSEPSTGGAYNEQFF.

The chain recombines TRBV15 with TRBJ1-3, with D uncertain. CDR1 and CDR2 from the germline V gene are LNHNV and YYDKDF (reference sequence). V dropped 1 base and J dropped 0 bases, with 4 bases sitting between them. This CDR3 contains 14 residues. In nucleotides, the CDR3 is TGTGCCACCAGCAGAGCCCGCTCTGGAAACACCATATATTTT. Protein product: CATSRARSGNTIYF.

CDR3 region: CASSSGRYGYTF. Here the CDR3 DNA reads TGTGCCAGCAGTTCTGGCCGTTATGGCTACACCTTC. The gene calls are TRBV27 and TRBJ1-2, with unresolved D. The CDR3 has 12 residues. Trimming removed 4 bases at V and 5 bases at J, with 8 bases between. Germline V lookup: CDR1 MNHEY, CDR2 SMNVEV (reference sequence).

The chain has TRBV5-1 and TRBJ2-5; 10 bases line up with TRBD2. The CDR3 totals 16 residues. V was clipped by 0 bases and J by 3 bases; unmatched bases: 5. CDR1 and CDR2 (germline): SGHRS, YFSETQ. The CDR3 loop is CASSLVAGGPKETQYF. In nucleotides, the CDR3 is TGCGCCAGCAGCTTGGTAGCGGGGGGCCCTAAAGAGACCCAGTACTTC. Supplemented by reference TRBV5-1 and TRBJ2-5, the full variable domain reads KAGVTQTPRYLIKTRGQQVTLSCSPISGHRSVSWYQQTPGQGLQFLFEYFSETQRNKGNFPGRFSGRQFSNSRSEMNVSTLELGDSALYLCASSLVAGGPKETQYFGPGTRLLVL.

The CDR3 loop is CASSMDNRAAFF. In DNA form, the CDR3 reads TGTGCCAGTAGTATGGACAACAGGGCGGCTTTCTTT. The genes are TRBV19 and TRBJ1-1; a possible D gene is TRBD1 (6 bases). The CDR3 covers 12 residues. The germline CDR1 and CDR2 sequences are LNHDA and SQIVND (reference sequence). V was cut by 3 bases and J by 11 bases, with 13 bases left in between.

For the CDR3, the DNA is TGTGCCATCAGTGAGGATGGGACAGGGGACCACGAGCAGTACTTC. This sequence encodes CAISEDGTGDHEQYF. This sequence joins TRBV10-3 and TRBJ2-7, with 10 bases identical to TRBD1. Unmatched junction bases numbered 6, after V lost 2 bases and J lost 5 bases. The length of the CDR3 is 15 residues. Germline V gives CDR1 ENHRY, CDR2 SYGVKD.

For this clone: A read error may account for a junction end that differs from germline. This sample also contains other DNA sequences that code for the same CDR3. V gene TRBV25-1 combines with J gene TRBJ2-7; tentative D call: TRBD2 (5 bases). This CDR3 comprises 14 residues. The germline V gene has CDR1 MGHDK and CDR2 SYGVNS. CDR3 DNA: TGTGCCAGCAGCGAATATTCCGGGACCTACGAGCAGTACTTC. Its translation is CASSEYSGTYEQYF.

The V call is TRBV19, the J call TRBJ1-4; D is undetermined. Germline-derived CDR1 and CDR2 are LNHDA and SQIVND (reference sequence). Trimming removed 2 bases at V and 4 bases at J, with 14 bases between. The CDR3 has 16 amino acids. This CDR3 reads CASSIIWAADNEKLFF. The CDR3 region has the DNA TGTGCCAGTAGTATAATCTGGGCAGCTGATAATGAAAAACTGTTTTTT.

The chain uses TRBV6-5 and TRBJ1-2; no clear D gene. V lost 5 bases and J 4 bases, leaving 11 bases between the germline ends. There are 13 residues in the CDR3. The V gene's germline CDR1 is MNHEY and CDR2 SVGAGI. The CDR3 nucleotides read TGTGCCAGCAGTCCAAACAGCATCTATGGCTACACCTTC. Translating it yields CASSPNSIYGYTF.